One sample yielded the 2 T cell receptor beta chains listed below, sequenced in a study of radiation and T cells in renal cell carcinoma. Time point specified: blood 4 weeks post-SBRT, at nephrectomy. The treatment is: 15 Gy SBRT to primary tumor, nephrectomy 4 weeks later. Only in-frame clones appear in the TCRdb table, and some are missing; sequencing was by immunoSEQ multiplex PCR. Here the sample spans more than 60,000 clones, over 80% being singletons. The sample was blood, taken from a patient whose treatment included radiotherapy and nephrectomy. These TCRs come from a woman in her sixties with renal cell carcinoma.

The chain is built from TRBV29-1 and TRBJ2-2, with D uncertain. CDR1 is SQVTM, CDR2 ANQGSEA, per germline. Trimming pared 5 bases from V and 5 bases from J, leaving 12 bases between. There are 13 residues in the CDR3. The CDR3: CSVRRTETGELFF. CDR3 nucleotides: TGCAGCGTTCGCCGCACGGAAACCGGGGAGCTGTTTTTT.

The chain has TRBV7-3 and TRBJ1-6; D not resolved. Germline V CDR1 and CDR2: SGHTA, FQGTGA. V lost 4 bases and J 14 bases, leaving 12 bases between the germline ends. This CDR3 has 12 residues. The CDR3 is CASSSGPSALHF. CDR3 DNA sequence: TGTGCCAGCAGCTCAGGACCTTCGGCCCTCCACTTT.